Listed below are T cell receptor beta chains from one sample, sequenced in a study of TIL therapy for anti-PD-1-resistant metastatic lung cancer. TCRdb's copy holds only in-frame clones and misses some; the assay was immunoSEQ multiplex PCR. Of around 6,000 clones listed, around 69% are singletons. The material was tumor tissue, obtained at baseline. These receptors came from a person aged 25 to 80 with non-small cell lung cancer. Each CDR3 is given with its conserved first and last residue.

>TRBJ2-4|TRBV29-1
CSAGLQNIQYF
>TRBJ2-4|TRBV9
CASSVPGAKNIQYF
>TRBJ1-3|TRBV28
CASMTPGHFFSGNTIYF
>TRBJ2-7|TRBV10-2
CATKTGGGYEQYF
>TRBJ2-6|TRBV5-1
CASSLQGTGANVLTF
>TRBJ1-5|TRBV7-8
CASSLAVGQGHQPQHF
>TRBJ1-5|TRBV28
CASRTGYQPQHF
>TRBJ1-3|TRBV7-9
CASSPTDRGNTIYF
>TRBJ1-5|TRBV24-1
CATSDFRFSQPQHF
>TRBJ1-2|TRBV10-2
CASSERWEAFNYGYTF
>TRBJ1-2|TRBV12-3/TRBV12-4
CASSLEGRGYTF
>TRBJ1-6|TRBV6-5
CASGKDSYNSPLHF
>TRBJ2-6|TRBV27
CASSLWAAGANVLTF
>TRBJ2-3|TRBV6-4
CASSEGTSGGTDTQYF
>TRBJ1-1|TRBV18
CASSPRQELTEAFF
>TRBJ1-1|TRBV30
CAWSPRAGEAFF